Each of the 14 T cell receptor beta chains below was sequenced from the same sample in a study of T cell therapy after organ transplantation. Sequenced by immunoSEQ multiplex PCR; TCRdb stores in-frame clones only, minus some. The data show roughly 15,000 clones, less than 90% seen once. Time point here: 20-29 weeks after completion of therapy. No cognate antigen is known for these TCRs. The material sequenced was CD8+ T cells from blood, taken after autologous CMV-specific T cell therapy. These receptors all come from a human patient who had received a solid organ transplant and had CMV disease. Some T cells may be graft donor cells.

The chain uses TRBV6-5 and TRBJ2-7, with D possibly TRBD1 on 6 matching bases. The CDR3 length is 13 residues. V dropped 2 bases and J dropped 2 bases, with 7 bases sitting between them. Germline V gene data show CDR1 as MNHEY and CDR2 as SVGAGI. The CDR3 DNA is TGTGCCAGCAGTTACAACAGGGCCTACGAGCAGTACTTC. It encodes CASSYNRAYEQYF.

V and J are TRBV6-5 and TRBJ1-1; 9 bases fit TRBD1. The CDR3 has 13 amino acids. Germline V gene lookup returns CDR1 MNHEY and CDR2 SVGAGI. The V segment lost 7 bases and the J segment 10 bases; nucleotides outside the gene matches: 10. CDR3 sequence reads: CASTKNEQGAAFF. The CDR3 nucleotides read TGTGCCAGCACCAAGAATGAACAGGGGGCAGCTTTCTTT.

The V gene is TRBV7-8, the J gene TRBJ1-3; D gene ambiguous. The CDR3 sequence is 14 residues long. Deletions cut 2 bases from V and 2 bases from J, with 7 bases between. Germline loops: CDR1 SGHVS, CDR2 FQNEAQ. CDR3 residues: CASSLPSAGNTIYF. Written as DNA, the CDR3 is TGTGCCAGCAGCTTACCATCCGCTGGAAACACCATATATTTT.

This chain joins TRBV4-1 and TRBJ2-7, with D perhaps matching TRBD2 (6 bases). Trimming left V 1 base short and J 1 base short, with 20 bases between. This CDR3 has 18 amino acids. The germline CDR1 and CDR2 sequences are MGHRA and YSYEKL. The CDR3 DNA reads as TGCGCCAGCAGCCAAGTGGTTCCGGGAGTCCCCCCTTCCTACGAGCAGTACTTC. Protein: CASSQVVPGVPPSYEQYF.

The V gene is TRBV2, the J gene TRBJ2-5; D unresolved. CDR1 is SNHLY and CDR2 is FYNNEI in the germline V gene. The CDR3 is made up of 14 amino acids. The V end was cut by 3 bases, the J end by 5 bases, with 13 bases between. CDR3 nucleotides: TGTGCCAGCAGTGAGGTTATGGGATTGGAGACCCAGTACTTC. It codes for CASSEVMGLETQYF.

This sequence joins TRBV5-1 and TRBJ1-1; D call uncertain. The CDR3 sequence is 14 residues long. Germline CDR1 SGHRS, CDR2 YFSETQ. The ends were cut back, 0 bases at V and 1 base at J, with 7 bases in the middle. CDR3 region: CASSLASGNTEAFF. The CDR3 coding sequence is TGCGCCAGCAGCTTGGCCAGCGGGAACACTGAAGCTTTCTTT.

This chain links TRBV27 with TRBJ1-1; no clear D. The V end lost 0 bases, the J end lost 4 bases, and 9 bases lay between the germline ends. CDR1 is MNHEY and CDR2 is SMNVEV in the germline V gene (reference sequence). The CDR3 has 14 amino acids. The CDR3 DNA sequence: TGTGCCAGCAGTTTATCCGGACGCCTCACTGAAGCTTTCTTT. Its translation is CASSLSGRLTEAFF.

This clone was seen ten or more times. The genes are TRBV11-2 and TRBJ2-1; D is ambiguous. Germline lookup yields CDR1 SGHAT and CDR2 FQNNGV. V was cut by 3 bases and J by 4 bases, with 19 bases left in between. CDR3 length equals 17 residues. The CDR3 is CASSFSTGSTTYNEQFF. The CDR3 nucleotides read TGTGCCAGCAGCTTCTCCACCGGGTCCACTACATACAATGAGCAGTTCTTC.

This clone was observed once. The chain has TRBV5-5 and TRBJ2-7, with 7 nucleotides matching TRBD2. The CDR3 extends over 15 amino acids. Germline CDR1 SGHKS, CDR2 YYEKEE (reference sequence). Unmatched junction bases numbered 4, after V lost 1 base and J lost 0 bases. This CDR3 reads CASSLTAGPSYEQYF. The CDR3 DNA reads as TGTGCCAGCAGCTTGACAGCGGGGCCCTCCTACGAGCAGTACTTC.

J is TRBJ2-5 and V is TRBV9; the D gene is possibly TRBD2 (6 bases). The CDR3 is made up of 15 amino acids. The V end was cut by 3 bases, the J end by 4 bases, with 16 bases between. The germline gives CDR1 SGDLS, CDR2 YYNGEE. The CDR3 sequence: CASSGSRDSGETQYF. The CDR3 DNA reads as TGTGCCAGCAGCGGAAGCAGGGACTCGGGAGAGACCCAGTACTTC.

The CDR3 region has the DNA TGTGCCAGCAGTGACTCGACTAGCGACTCCGGGGAGCTGTTTTTT. Protein: CASSDSTSDSGELFF. The chain joins TRBV6-4 to TRBJ2-2, with 8 bases lining up with TRBD2. Germline CDR1 and CDR2: MRHNA and SNTAGT. The J segment lost 6 bases and the V segment lost 0 bases, leaving 3 bases of the junction unmatched. CDR3 length: 15 amino acids.

This sequence joins TRBV6-1 and TRBJ2-7; TRBD1 agrees at 11 bases. Germline lookup yields CDR1 MNHNS and CDR2 SASEGT. The ends lost 9 bases at V and 5 bases at J; junction bases unmatched: 9. CDR3 length: 14 amino acids. CDR3 region: CASTSGQGGNEQYF. The DNA of the CDR3 is TGTGCCAGTACCTCGGGACAGGGGGGGAACGAGCAGTACTTC.

Details on this clone: Given the absence of the conserved phenylalanine or tryptophan at the CDR3 end, a read error is likely. It is unclear where the CDR3 begins or ends on the DNA, so no DNA is shown, and the CDR3 is as TCRdb lists it. J is TRBJ2-3 and V is TRBV7-3; the table assigns TRBD2, which was not confirmed against the DNA. The germline gives CDR1 SGHTA, CDR2 FQGTGA. The CDR3 sequence runs 11 residues, both termini included. This CDR3 is CASSLQRELCV.

The chain recombines TRBV7-9 with TRBJ2-7; no clear D. The CDR3 spans 11 residues. V was cut by 5 bases and J by 2 bases, with 4 bases left in between. Germline CDR1 SEHNR, CDR2 FQNEAQ (reference sequence). CDR3 coding DNA: TGTGCCAGCAGCAATACCTACGAGCAGTACTTC. This sequence encodes CASSNTYEQYF.